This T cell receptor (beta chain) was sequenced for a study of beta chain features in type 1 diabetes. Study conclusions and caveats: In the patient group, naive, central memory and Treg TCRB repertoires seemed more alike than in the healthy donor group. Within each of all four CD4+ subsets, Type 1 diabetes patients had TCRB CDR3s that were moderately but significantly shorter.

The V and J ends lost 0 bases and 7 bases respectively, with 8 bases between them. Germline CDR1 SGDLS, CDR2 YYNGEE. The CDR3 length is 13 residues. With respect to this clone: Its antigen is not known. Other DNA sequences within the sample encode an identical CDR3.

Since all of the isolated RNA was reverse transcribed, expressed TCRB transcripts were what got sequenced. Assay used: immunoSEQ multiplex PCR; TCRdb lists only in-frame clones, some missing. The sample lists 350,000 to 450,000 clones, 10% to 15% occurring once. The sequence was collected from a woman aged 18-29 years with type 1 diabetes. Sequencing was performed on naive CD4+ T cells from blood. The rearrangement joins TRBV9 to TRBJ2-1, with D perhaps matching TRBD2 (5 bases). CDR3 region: CASSVGTPNEQFF. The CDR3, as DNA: TGTGCCAGCAGCGTAGGGACTCCAAATGAGCAGTTCTTC. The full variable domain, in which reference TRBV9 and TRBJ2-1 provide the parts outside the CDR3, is DSGVTQTPKHLITATGQRVTLRCSPRSGDLSVYWYQQSLDQGLQFLIQYYNGEERAKGNILERFSAQQFPDLHSELNLSSLELGDSALYFCASSVGTPNEQFFGPGTRLTVL.